This section outlines one T cell receptor (beta chain) sequence together with its context. What it recognizes is unknown. PCR involved 60 Vbeta and 13 Jbeta primers. This table comes from immunoSEQ multiplex PCR, and its TCRdb copy is limited to in-frame clones, with some not included. Of 130,000 to 150,000 clones in the sample, 60% to 85% were seen once. The CDR3 runs to 17 residues. Germline-derived CDR1 and CDR2 are KGHSH and LQKENI. V dropped 1 base and J dropped 4; count of bases not matched to a gene: 7. This entry comes from a study of cytomegalovirus exposure and HLA in healthy donors. Study-wide results and caveats: A later analysis revealed that TCR association rates differed between HLA loci, peaking at DRB1 and bottoming out at HLA-C.

Sequenced material: PBMCs. V and J are TRBV18 and TRBJ2-1, with 10 nucleotides matching TRBD2. The sequence derives from a man aged 18 to 29 in good health and CMV-seronegative. The CDR3 spells CASSPQRLAGAYNEQFF. DNA of the CDR3: TGTGCCAGCTCACCACAAAGGCTAGCGGGGGCGTACAATGAGCAGTTCTTC.